The rows below give T cell receptor beta chains drawn from one sample of a study of shared clonotypes between healthy human individuals. Measured with immunoSEQ multiplex PCR; TCRdb has only the in-frame clones, and not every one. The sample consists of about 2.1 million clones, around 95% of them appearing once. Sequences were obtained from naive CD8+ T cells from PBMCs. These receptors were collected from a man younger than 35 in good health. Some clones in this sample may be carry-over from other donors' samples. Each CDR3 is given with its conserved first and last residue. The D gene is left open where the match is weak. The size entry is marked missing in some rows and otherwise reads once, few, many or a size class.

d_call: NA; j_call: TRBJ2-1; clone_size: NA; v_call: TRBV4-3; cdr3_aa: CASSQGGPHNEQFF; cdr3_nt: TGCGCCAGCAGCCAAGGGGGCCCTCACAATGAGCAGTTCTTC
d_call: TRBD2; j_call: TRBJ2-7; clone_size: NA; v_call: TRBV29-1; cdr3_aa: CSVERAGGSYYEQYF; cdr3_nt: TGCAGCGTTGAAAGGGCGGGAGGGTCCTACTACGAGCAGTACTTC
d_call: NA; j_call: TRBJ2-7; clone_size: NA; v_call: TRBV5-1; cdr3_aa: CASSLDTRLSYEQYF; cdr3_nt: TGCGCCAGCAGCCTGGACACTCGCCTTTCCTACGAGCAGTACTTC
d_call: NA; j_call: TRBJ2-5; clone_size: NA; v_call: TRBV5-4; cdr3_aa: CASSHRGVETQYF; cdr3_nt: TGTGCCAGCAGCCATAGAGGGGTGGAGACCCAGTACTTC
d_call: NA; j_call: TRBJ2-1; clone_size: NA; v_call: TRBV4-3; cdr3_aa: CASSQDGGGSSYNEQFF; cdr3_nt: TGCGCCAGCAGCCAAGATGGAGGGGGGAGCTCCTACAATGAGCAGTTCTTC
d_call: NA; j_call: TRBJ1-2; clone_size: NA; v_call: TRBV5-5; cdr3_aa: CASSWSGTLDNYGYTF; cdr3_nt: TGTGCCAGCAGCTGGTCCGGGACGCTGGATAACTATGGCTACACCTTC
d_call: NA; j_call: TRBJ2-3; clone_size: NA; v_call: TRBV7-9; cdr3_aa: CASSWVGQGPADTQYF; cdr3_nt: TGTGCCAGCAGCTGGGTAGGGCAGGGCCCGGCAGATACGCAGTATTTT
d_call: NA; j_call: TRBJ2-1; clone_size: NA; v_call: TRBV19; cdr3_aa: CASSIYQGSNEQFF; cdr3_nt: TGTGCCAGTAGTATATATCAGGGGTCCAATGAGCAGTTCTTC
d_call: TRBD1; j_call: TRBJ2-1; clone_size: NA; v_call: TRBV7-9; cdr3_aa: CASSSGRGQGYNEQFF; cdr3_nt: TGTGCCAGCAGCTCCGGTCGAGGACAGGGCTACAATGAGCAGTTCTTC
d_call: NA; j_call: TRBJ1-2; clone_size: NA; v_call: TRBV18; cdr3_aa: CASSLQDILHKMDYGYTF; cdr3_nt: TGTGCCAGCTCACTTCAAGATATACTACACAAAATGGACTATGGCTACACCTTC
d_call: NA; j_call: TRBJ2-3; clone_size: NA; v_call: TRBV5-1; cdr3_aa: CASSLSGPTADTQYF; cdr3_nt: TGCGCCAGCAGCTTGAGCGGGCCCACGGCAGATACGCAGTATTTT
d_call: NA; j_call: TRBJ2-4; clone_size: NA; v_call: TRBV27; cdr3_aa: CASSFGGEGRNIQYF; cdr3_nt: TGTGCCAGCAGTTTTGGGGGAGAGGGTAGAAACATTCAGTACTTC
d_call: NA; j_call: TRBJ1-1; clone_size: few; v_call: TRBV14; cdr3_aa: CASRPMNPEAFF; cdr3_nt: TGTGCCAGCCGACCAATGAATCCTGAAGCTTTCTTT
d_call: NA; j_call: TRBJ1-3; clone_size: NA; v_call: TRBV10-3; cdr3_aa: CAISEGGTGNTIYF; cdr3_nt: TGTGCCATCAGTGAGGGGGGGACTGGAAACACCATATATTTT
d_call: TRBD2; j_call: TRBJ2-7; clone_size: NA; v_call: TRBV2; cdr3_aa: CASSEVAGGNYEQYF; cdr3_nt: TGTGCCAGCAGTGAAGTAGCGGGAGGAAACTACGAGCAGTACTTC
d_call: TRBD2; j_call: TRBJ2-5; clone_size: NA; v_call: TRBV18; cdr3_aa: CASSPPRLAGVKGPEETQYF; cdr3_nt: TGTGCCAGCTCACCACCCCGACTAGCGGGAGTTAAGGGGCCTGAAGAGACCCAGTACTTC
d_call: NA; j_call: TRBJ1-3; clone_size: NA; v_call: TRBV2; cdr3_aa: CASSETGRLNSGNTIYF; cdr3_nt: TGTGCCAGCAGTGAAACAGGCCGTCTGAACTCTGGAAACACCATATATTTT
d_call: TRBD2; j_call: TRBJ2-1; clone_size: NA; v_call: TRBV18; cdr3_aa: CASSPPRLAGLRGEQFF; cdr3_nt: TGTGCCAGCTCACCACCGAGGTTAGCGGGACTTCGTGGTGAGCAGTTCTTC
d_call: TRBD1; j_call: TRBJ1-1; clone_size: NA; v_call: TRBV27; cdr3_aa: CASSLSRTGLTEAFF; cdr3_nt: TGTGCCAGCAGTTTATCCCGGACAGGGCTCACTGAAGCTTTCTTT
d_call: TRBD1; j_call: TRBJ2-5; clone_size: NA; v_call: TRBV7-9; cdr3_aa: CASKRQGQETQYF; cdr3_nt: TGTGCCAGCAAGAGACAGGGGCAAGAGACCCAGTACTTC
d_call: TRBD1; j_call: TRBJ2-7; clone_size: NA; v_call: TRBV11-3; cdr3_aa: CASATGGGEQYF; cdr3_nt: TGTGCCAGCGCAACAGGGGGAGGCGAGCAGTACTTC
d_call: NA; j_call: TRBJ2-1; clone_size: NA; v_call: TRBV9; cdr3_aa: CASSVEAVTYNEQFF; cdr3_nt: TGTGCCAGCAGCGTAGAGGCAGTGACCTACAATGAGCAGTTCTTC
d_call: NA; j_call: TRBJ2-7; clone_size: NA; v_call: TRBV5-1; cdr3_aa: CASSRGWGSEAEQYF; cdr3_nt: TGCGCCAGCAGCCGGGGCTGGGGGTCGGAGGCCGAGCAGTACTTC
d_call: NA; j_call: TRBJ1-3; clone_size: NA; v_call: TRBV28; cdr3_aa: CASSFGPTDTIYF; cdr3_nt: TGTGCCAGCAGTTTTGGCCCCACTGACACCATATATTTT
d_call: NA; j_call: TRBJ1-3; clone_size: NA; v_call: TRBV19; cdr3_aa: CASSDTLGRSSGNTIYF; cdr3_nt: TGTGCCAGTAGCGACACACTCGGACGGAGCTCTGGAAACACCATATATTTT